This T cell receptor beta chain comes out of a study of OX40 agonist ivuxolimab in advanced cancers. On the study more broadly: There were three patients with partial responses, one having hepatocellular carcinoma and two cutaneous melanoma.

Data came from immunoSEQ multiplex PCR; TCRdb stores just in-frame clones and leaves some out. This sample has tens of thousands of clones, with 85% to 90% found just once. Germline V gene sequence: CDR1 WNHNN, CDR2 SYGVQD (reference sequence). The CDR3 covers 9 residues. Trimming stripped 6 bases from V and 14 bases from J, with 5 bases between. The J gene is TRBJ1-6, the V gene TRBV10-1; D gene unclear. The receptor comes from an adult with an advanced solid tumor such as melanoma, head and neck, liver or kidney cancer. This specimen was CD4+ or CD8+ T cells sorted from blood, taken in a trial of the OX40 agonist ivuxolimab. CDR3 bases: TGCGCCAGCAGATGGGCCCTCCACTTT. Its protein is CASRWALHF.